The clone carrying this TCR beta chain showed up many times. Its antigen remains unidentified. The ends lost 5 bases at V and 8 bases at J; junction bases unmatched: 8. The CDR3 loop spans 15 amino acids. The V gene's germline CDR1 is LNHDA and CDR2 SQIVND (reference sequence). The data were obtained in a study of read filtering for tumor transcriptome and immune sequencing. Across the whole study: By R-ISS, stages I, II and III held approximately 8, 16 and 7 patients. Per sample, TCR-region reads ranged about 3.5 to 11 million by IR-seq, 85 to 1273 by RNA-seq.

Study-level results: Dropping single-read clonotypes raised IR-seq and RNA-seq shared-clonotype correlation. Even smaller IR-seq throughput identified most shared clonotypes.

This library used roughly 370 ng RNA and molecular barcoded adaptors spanning alpha/delta and beta/gamma chains. TCRdb passed the reads through MiXCR, listing each CDR3 protein once. The table records some 38,000 distinct CDR3 sequences, 13% to 15% of them present only once. The chain employs TRBV19 and TRBJ2-3; TRBD2 matches 12 bases. The sequence was obtained from a donor aged 40 or over with multiple myeloma. The source material was a population of CD138-negative cells sorted from bone marrow. The CDR3 nucleotides read TGTGCCAGTAGTTCTCTAGCGGGAGGGCCGGGTACGCAGTATTTT. Translating it yields CASSSLAGGPGTQYF.